The TCR beta chain described here comes from a study of T cells in Graves' hyperthyroidism and ophthalmopathy. TCR beta CDR3 regions were amplified from RNA transcripts. Carried out on the TCR CDR3, a first-round RT-PCR used the HTBI primer set. TCRdb reanalysed the multiplex PCR reads using MiXCR and keeps one entry per CDR3 protein. The table lists hundreds of thousands of distinct CDR3 sequences, around 15% of them singletons, with 4.3% in the top ten. Findings and caveats of the study: A 13 V-J model separated ophthalmopathy from stable hyperthyroidism. Most thyroid clonotypes expanded above 0.001 appeared in blood too.

Not enrolled were patients with uncontrolled infection, other autoimmune disease, pregnancy or lactation. It was 10 ml of fresh peripheral blood that supplied the PBMCs. As concerns this clonotype: As yet, its antigen is unknown.

Trimming removed 2 bases from V and 0 bases from J; junction bases left unmatched: 6. The CDR3 runs to 19 residues. CDR1 KGHSH and CDR2 LQKENI come from the germline V gene. This TCR derives from a woman between 35 and 50 years old with Graves' ophthalmopathy. The genes are TRBV18 and TRBJ2-2; 13 bases line up with TRBD2. Sequencing input: blood. The CDR3 spells CASSPRTSGGASNTGELFF. CDR3 nucleotide sequence: TGTGCCAGCTCACCAAGGACTAGCGGGGGTGCTTCGAACACCGGGGAGCTGTTTTTT.